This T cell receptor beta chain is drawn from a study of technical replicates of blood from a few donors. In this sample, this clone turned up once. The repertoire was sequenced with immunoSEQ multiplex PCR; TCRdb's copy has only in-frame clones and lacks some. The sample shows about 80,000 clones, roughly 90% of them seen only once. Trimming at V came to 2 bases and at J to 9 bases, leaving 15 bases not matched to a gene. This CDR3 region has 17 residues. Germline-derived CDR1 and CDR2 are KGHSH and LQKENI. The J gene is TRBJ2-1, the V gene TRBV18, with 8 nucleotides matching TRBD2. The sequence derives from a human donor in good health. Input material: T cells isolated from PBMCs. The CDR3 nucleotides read TGTGCCAGCTCACCAACCCCCGGGACTAGTGGAAACGGTGAGCAGTTCTTC. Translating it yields CASSPTPGTSGNGEQFF.